This T cell receptor (beta chain) emerged from a study of STAT3 mutations in large granular lymphocyte leukemia. Notes on the study in general: In T-cell large granular lymphocyte leukemia, about half of patients showed multiple immunodominant subclonotypes.

Clones were read by immunoSEQ multiplex PCR, and TCRdb kept only the in-frame ones, dropping some. The sample lists more than 10,000 clones, over 85% occurring once. Germline loops: CDR1 SGDLS, CDR2 YYNGEE. The CDR3 sequence is 14 residues long. V dropped 2 bases and J dropped 0 bases, with 9 bases sitting between them. This clone was recorded once. The antigen is undetermined. Specimen: peripheral blood mononuclear cells. The J gene is TRBJ2-7, the V gene TRBV9; D unresolved. The TCR sequence derives from a man aged 40-50 years with T-cell large granular lymphocyte leukemia. Some clones in this sample may be carry-over from other donors' samples. The CDR3 nucleotides read TGTGCCAGCAGCGTCGACCACAGCTCCTACGAGCAGTACTTC. This sequence encodes CASSVDHSSYEQYF.